This T cell receptor (beta chain) was observed in a study of T cell responses to AZD1222 COVID-19 vaccine. Study-wide findings and caveats: Among vaccine-associated CD4 TCRs, coverage spanned spike, with dominance at 160-218 and 743-854. Repertoires were sampled only after the peak T cell response. The sample set comprised mostly white British donors with more females, and clonal diversity was possibly underestimated. Unmutated variant regions reportedly attract nearly half of all spike-specific TCRs.

Trimming stripped 3 bases from V and 10 bases from J, with 12 bases between. Germline assignment: CDR1 MGHRA and CDR2 YSYEKL. The CDR3 sequence is 12 residues long. The table came from immunoSEQ multiplex PCR; TCRdb's copy has only in-frame clones and leaves some out. This sample has some 150,000 clones, with around 94% found just once. For this clone: No antigen is known for it.

The clonotype was recovered from an adult in good health. This chain joins TRBV4-1 and TRBJ1-1; D is possibly TRBD1 (5 bases). This material consisted of peripheral blood, taken on day 0 of AZD1222 vaccination. This CDR3 reads CASSQLGRGAFF. For the CDR3, the DNA is TGCGCCAGCAGCCAGTTGGGGCGCGGAGCTTTCTTT.